The 6 T cell receptor beta chains below all came from one sample that was sequenced in a study of molecular identifiers for immune sequencing clone quantification. Via MiXCR, TCRdb re-called the PCR reads, giving one row per CDR3 protein. The sample lists 300,000 to 350,000 distinct CDR3 sequences, about 20% occurring once. The sample taken for sequencing was naive CD8+ T cells from blood, with Jurkat cell RNA spiked in. This sample's subset: FACS-sorted CD8+CD4-CCR7+CD45RA+ naive T cells. Receptors originate from a human donor in good health. Some libraries in this study had Jurkat cell RNA spiked in.

The chain combines TRBV9 with TRBJ1-1; TRBD1 aligns across 10 bases. Germline V gene data show CDR1 as SGDLS and CDR2 as YYNGEE. V dropped 4 bases and J dropped 5; count of bases not matched to a gene: 5. This CDR3 has 14 residues. The CDR3 nucleotides read TGTGCCAGCAGCAGACAGGGGGCGCGGACTGAAGCTTTCTTT. Encoded protein: CASSRQGARTEAFF. Filled out from reference TRBV9 and TRBJ1-1, the complete variable domain reads DSGVTQTPKHLITATGQRVTLRCSPRSGDLSVYWYQQSLDQGLQFLIQYYNGEERAKGNILERFSAQQFPDLHSELNLSSLELGDSALYFCASSRQGARTEAFFGQGTRLTVV.

Concerning this clonotype: A much larger clone differs from this one at a single base, so this may be a read error. The chain is built from TRBV19 and TRBJ2-7; D may correspond to TRBD1 or TRBD2 (6 bases each). The CDR3 spans 13 residues. CDR1 and CDR2 (germline): LNHDA, SQIVND (reference sequence). CDR3 coding DNA: TGTGCCGGTAGTATTGGAGGGGGATACGAGCAGTACTTC. This translates into CAGSIGGGYEQYF.

The table lists this clonotype with many counts. The genes are TRBV29-1 and TRBJ2-2; either TRBD1 or TRBD2 may supply D (5 bases each). Trimming left V 1 base short and J 5 bases short, with 5 bases between. Germline loops: CDR1 SQVTM, CDR2 ANQGSEA. This CDR3 has 12 amino acids. This CDR3 is CSVEGGTGELFF. In DNA, the CDR3 is TGCAGCGTTGAAGGGGGGACCGGGGAGCTGTTTTTT.

This clonotype was counted ten times or more. The chain combines TRBV27 with TRBJ2-1, with 14 bases that match TRBD2. V shed 1 base, J shed 9 bases, and the junction held 5 bases outside the gene matches. The CDR3 has 16 amino acids. CDR1 and CDR2 from the germline V gene are MNHEY and SMNVEV (reference sequence). CDR3 in amino acids: CASSLLGTSGSFEQFF. The CDR3 DNA reads TGTGCCAGCAGTTTATTGGGGACTAGCGGGAGCTTTGAGCAGTTCTTC.

This clonotype was recorded at least ten times. The chain links TRBV11-2 to TRBJ1-6; D is possibly TRBD1 (5 bases). Germline CDR1 is SGHAT and CDR2 is FQNNGV. V lost 3 bases and J lost 8, with 14 bases in between. This CDR3 has 15 residues. The CDR3 protein is CASSFGARSYSPLHF. DNA of the CDR3: TGTGCCAGCAGCTTCGGGGCCCGGAGTTATTCACCCCTCCACTTT.

As for this clonotype: Given a much more abundant clone one base away, this may be a read error. J is TRBJ2-5 and V is TRBV4-3; no reliable D call. CDR1 is LGHNA and CDR2 is YSLEER in the germline V gene. V lost 3 bases, J lost 2 bases, and 13 bases lay in between. This CDR3 has 15 residues. CDR3: CASSQLGRPQETQYF. Written as DNA, the CDR3 is TGCGCCAGCAGCCAGCTGGGCAGGCCTCAAGAGACCCAGTACTTC.